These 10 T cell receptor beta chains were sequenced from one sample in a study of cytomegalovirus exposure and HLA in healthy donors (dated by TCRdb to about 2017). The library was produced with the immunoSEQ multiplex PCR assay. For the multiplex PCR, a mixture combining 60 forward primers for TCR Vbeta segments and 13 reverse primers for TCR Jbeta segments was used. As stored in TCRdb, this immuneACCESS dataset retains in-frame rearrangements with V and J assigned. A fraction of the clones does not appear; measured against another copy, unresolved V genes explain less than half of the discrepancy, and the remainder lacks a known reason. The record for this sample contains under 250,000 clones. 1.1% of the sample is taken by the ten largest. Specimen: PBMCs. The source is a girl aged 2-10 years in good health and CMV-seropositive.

CDR3 bases: TGTGCCAGCAGTTTATTGGCCCCCCCCGAGCCCCAGCATTTT. Protein product: CASSLLAPPEPQHF. The rearrangement links TRBV28 to TRBJ1-5; D is unresolved. V shed 1 base and J shed 8 bases, with 12 bases lying between them. Germline CDR1 MDHEN, CDR2 SYDVKM. The CDR3 is 14 amino acids.

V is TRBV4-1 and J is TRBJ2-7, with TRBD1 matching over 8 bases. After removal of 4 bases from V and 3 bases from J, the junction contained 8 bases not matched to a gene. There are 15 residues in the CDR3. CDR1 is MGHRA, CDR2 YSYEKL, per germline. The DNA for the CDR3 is TGCGCCAGCAGCCTTCCTGGACAGGGACTCTACGAGCAGTACTTC. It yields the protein CASSLPGQGLYEQYF.

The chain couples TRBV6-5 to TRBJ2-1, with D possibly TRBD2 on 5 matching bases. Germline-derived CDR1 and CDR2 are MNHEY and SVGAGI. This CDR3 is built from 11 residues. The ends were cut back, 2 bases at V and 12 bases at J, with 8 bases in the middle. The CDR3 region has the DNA TGTGCCAGCAGTTACGCGGCGGGGCAGTTCTTC. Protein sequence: CASSYAAGQFF.

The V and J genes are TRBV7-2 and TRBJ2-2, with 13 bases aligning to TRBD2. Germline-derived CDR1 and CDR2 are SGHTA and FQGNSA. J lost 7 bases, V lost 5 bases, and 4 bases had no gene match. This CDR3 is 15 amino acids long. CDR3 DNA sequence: TGTGCCAGCAGCCGGACTAGCGGGAGAGGCGGGGAGCTGTTTTTT. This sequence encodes CASSRTSGRGGELFF.

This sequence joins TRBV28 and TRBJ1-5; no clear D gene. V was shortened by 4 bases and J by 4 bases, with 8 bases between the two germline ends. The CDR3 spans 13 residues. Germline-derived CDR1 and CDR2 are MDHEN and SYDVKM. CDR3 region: CASSSAFNQPQHF. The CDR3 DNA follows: TGTGCCAGCAGTTCCGCGTTTAATCAGCCCCAGCATTTT.

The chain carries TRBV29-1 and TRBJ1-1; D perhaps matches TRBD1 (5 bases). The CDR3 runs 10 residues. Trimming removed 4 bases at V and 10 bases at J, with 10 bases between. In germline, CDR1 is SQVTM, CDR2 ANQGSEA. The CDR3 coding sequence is TGCAGCGTTGGTGGGCAGGGAGCTTTCTTT. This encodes CSVGGQGAFF.

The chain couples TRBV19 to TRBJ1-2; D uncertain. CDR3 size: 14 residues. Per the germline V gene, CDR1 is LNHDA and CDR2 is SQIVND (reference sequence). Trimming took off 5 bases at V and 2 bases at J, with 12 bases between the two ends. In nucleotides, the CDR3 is TGTGCCAGTAGTCCCCCGGCGGGGAACTATGGCTACACCTTC. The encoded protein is CASSPPAGNYGYTF.

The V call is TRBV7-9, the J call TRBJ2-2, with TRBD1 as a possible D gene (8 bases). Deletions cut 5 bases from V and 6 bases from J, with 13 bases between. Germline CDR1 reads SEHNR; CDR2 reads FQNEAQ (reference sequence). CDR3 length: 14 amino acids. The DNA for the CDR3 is TGTGCCAGCAGCCCAACAGGGGGGGCCGGGGAGCTGTTTTTT. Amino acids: CASSPTGGAGELFF.

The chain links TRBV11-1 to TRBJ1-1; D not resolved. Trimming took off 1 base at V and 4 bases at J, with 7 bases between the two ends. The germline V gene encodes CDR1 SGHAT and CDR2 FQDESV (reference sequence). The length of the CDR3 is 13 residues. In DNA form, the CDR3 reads TGTGCCAGCAGCTTAGTTCCCCGCACTGAAGCTTTCTTT. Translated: CASSLVPRTEAFF.

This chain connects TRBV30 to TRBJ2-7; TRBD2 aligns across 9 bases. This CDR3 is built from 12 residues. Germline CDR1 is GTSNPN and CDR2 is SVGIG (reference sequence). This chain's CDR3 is CAYSGSVGEQYF. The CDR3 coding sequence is TGTGCATATAGCGGGAGTGTGGGTGAGCAGTACTTC. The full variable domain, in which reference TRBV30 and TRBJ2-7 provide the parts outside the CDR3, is SQTIHQWPATLVQPVGSPLSLECTVEGTSNPNLYWYRQAAGRGLQLLFYSVGIGQISSEVPQNLSASRPQDRQFILSSKKLLLSDSGFYLCAYSGSVGEQYFGPGTRLTVT.